This T cell receptor (beta chain) was found in a study of T cell repertoires in cytomegalovirus infection. The overall study: Public TCR beta signatures marked donors with CMV infection and the matching HLA.

Findings and caveats of the study: Carriers of CMV plus the relevant HLA were identified by cumulative public TCR beta family frequency. CMV-specific TCR beta clonotypes restricted by HLA-C dominated the ex vivo response.

Germline V gene data show CDR1 as LGHDT and CDR2 as YNNKEL (reference sequence). Trimming took 4 bases from V and 5 from J; bases not matched to a gene: 8. This CDR3 has 16 amino acids. Note on this clonotype: The antigen is undetermined.

Each CDR3 protein gets one entry after TCRdb re-called the reads with MiXCR. Of some 220,000 distinct CDR3 sequences listed, about 12% are singletons. Sequences were obtained from PBMCs. This chain connects TRBV3-1 to TRBJ2-5; 12 nucleotides agree with TRBD2. This receptor was identified in a human donor in good health (CMV status not recorded). Some clones in this sample may be carry-over from other donors' samples. CDR3: CASSLQLAGGGETQYF. The CDR3 DNA sequence: TGTGCCAGCAGCCTTCAACTAGCGGGAGGAGGCGAGACCCAGTACTTC.